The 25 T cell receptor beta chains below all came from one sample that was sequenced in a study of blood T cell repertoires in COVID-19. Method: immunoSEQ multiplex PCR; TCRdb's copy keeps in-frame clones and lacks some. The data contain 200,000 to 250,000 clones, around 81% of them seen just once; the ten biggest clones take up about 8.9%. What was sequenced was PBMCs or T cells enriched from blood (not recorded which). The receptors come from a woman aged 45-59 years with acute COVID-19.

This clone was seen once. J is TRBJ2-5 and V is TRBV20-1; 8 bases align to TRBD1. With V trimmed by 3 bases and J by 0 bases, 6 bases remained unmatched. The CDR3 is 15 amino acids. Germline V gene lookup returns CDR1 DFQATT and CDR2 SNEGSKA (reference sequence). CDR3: CSASRTGKNQETQYF. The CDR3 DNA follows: TGCAGTGCTAGTAGGACAGGGAAAAACCAAGAGACCCAGTACTTC.

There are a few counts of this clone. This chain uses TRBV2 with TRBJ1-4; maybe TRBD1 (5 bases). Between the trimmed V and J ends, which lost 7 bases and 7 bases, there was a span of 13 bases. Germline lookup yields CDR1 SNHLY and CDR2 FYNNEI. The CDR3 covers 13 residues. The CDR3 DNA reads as TGTGCCAGCACCAGGGAATTAGGTGAAAAACTGTTTTTT. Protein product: CASTRELGEKLFF.

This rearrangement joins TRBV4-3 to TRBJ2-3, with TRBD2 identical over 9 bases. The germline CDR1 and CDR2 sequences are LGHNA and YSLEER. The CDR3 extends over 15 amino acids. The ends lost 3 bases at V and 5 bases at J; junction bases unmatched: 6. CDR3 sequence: CASSHYSGSGDTQYF. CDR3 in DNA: TGCGCCAGCAGCCACTATAGCGGGAGTGGAGATACGCAGTATTTT.

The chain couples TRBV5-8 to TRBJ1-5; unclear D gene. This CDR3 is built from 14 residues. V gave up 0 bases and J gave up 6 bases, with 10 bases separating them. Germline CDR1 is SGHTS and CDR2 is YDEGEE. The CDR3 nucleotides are TGTGCCAGCAGCTTGGTGTCATTAGTTCAGCCCCAGCATTTT. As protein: CASSLVSLVQPQHF.

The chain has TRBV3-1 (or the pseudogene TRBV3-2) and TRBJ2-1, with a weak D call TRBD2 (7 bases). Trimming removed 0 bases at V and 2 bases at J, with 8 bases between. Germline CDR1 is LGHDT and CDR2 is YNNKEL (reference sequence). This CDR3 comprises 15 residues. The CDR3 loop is CASSQERGPYNEQFF. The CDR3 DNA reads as TGTGCCAGCAGCCAAGAGCGGGGGCCCTACAATGAGCAGTTCTTC.

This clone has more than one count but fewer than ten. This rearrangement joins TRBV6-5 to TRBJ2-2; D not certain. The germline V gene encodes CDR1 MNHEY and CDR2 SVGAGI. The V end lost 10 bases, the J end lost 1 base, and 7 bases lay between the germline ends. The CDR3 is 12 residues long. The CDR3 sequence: CATTENTGELFF. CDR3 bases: TGTGCCACAACAGAGAACACCGGGGAGCTGTTTTTT.

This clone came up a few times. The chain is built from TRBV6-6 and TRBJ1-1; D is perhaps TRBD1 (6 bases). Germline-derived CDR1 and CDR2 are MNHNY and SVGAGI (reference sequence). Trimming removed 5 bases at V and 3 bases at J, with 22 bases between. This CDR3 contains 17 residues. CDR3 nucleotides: TGTGCCAGCAGTCAGTACGGGGGGCGCGTTGTTGACACTGAAGCTTTCTTT. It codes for CASSQYGGRVVDTEAFF.

The CDR3 DNA is TGTGCCAGCTCAATATTCGGTTGGACAGGGACCTCTGGAAACACCATATATTTT. It translates to CASSIFGWTGTSGNTIYF. V usage is TRBV18 and J usage is TRBJ1-3, with 8 nucleotides matching TRBD1. CDR1 KGHSH and CDR2 LQKENI come from the germline V gene. This CDR3 spans 18 amino acids. J was trimmed by 0 bases and V by 5 bases; bases with no gene match: 12.

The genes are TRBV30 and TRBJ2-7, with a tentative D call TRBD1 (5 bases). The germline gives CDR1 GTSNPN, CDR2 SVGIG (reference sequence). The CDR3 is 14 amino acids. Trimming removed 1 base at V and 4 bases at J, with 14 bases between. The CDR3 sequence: CAWSATRDGYEQYF. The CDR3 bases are TGTGCCTGGAGTGCGACCAGGGATGGGTACGAGCAGTACTTC.

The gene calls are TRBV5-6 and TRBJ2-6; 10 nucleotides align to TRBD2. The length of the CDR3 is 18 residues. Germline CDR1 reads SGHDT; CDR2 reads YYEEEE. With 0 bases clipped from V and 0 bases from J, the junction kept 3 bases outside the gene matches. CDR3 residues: CASSLVAGGFSGANVLTF. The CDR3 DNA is TGTGCCAGCAGCTTGGTAGCGGGGGGTTTCTCTGGGGCCAACGTCCTGACTTTC.

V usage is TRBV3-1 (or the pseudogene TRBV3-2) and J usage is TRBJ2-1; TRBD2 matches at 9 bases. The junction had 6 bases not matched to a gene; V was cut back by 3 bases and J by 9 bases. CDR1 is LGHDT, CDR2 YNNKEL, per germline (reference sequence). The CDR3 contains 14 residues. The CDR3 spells CASSQRGGQGEQFF. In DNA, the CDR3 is TGTGCCAGCAGCCAGCGGGGGGGCCAGGGTGAGCAGTTCTTC.

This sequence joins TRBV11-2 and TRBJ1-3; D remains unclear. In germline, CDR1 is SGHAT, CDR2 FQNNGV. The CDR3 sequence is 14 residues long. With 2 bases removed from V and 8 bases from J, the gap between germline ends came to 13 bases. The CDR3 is CASSLTQAPDTIYF. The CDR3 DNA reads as TGTGCCAGCAGCTTAACCCAGGCCCCGGACACCATATATTTT.

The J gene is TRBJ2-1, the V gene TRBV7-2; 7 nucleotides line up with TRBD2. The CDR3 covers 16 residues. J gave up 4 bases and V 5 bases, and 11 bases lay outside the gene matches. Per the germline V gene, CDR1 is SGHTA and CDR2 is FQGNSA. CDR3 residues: CASSHSGPGGYNEQFF. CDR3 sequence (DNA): TGTGCCAGCAGCCATAGCGGACCCGGGGGGTACAATGAGCAGTTCTTC.

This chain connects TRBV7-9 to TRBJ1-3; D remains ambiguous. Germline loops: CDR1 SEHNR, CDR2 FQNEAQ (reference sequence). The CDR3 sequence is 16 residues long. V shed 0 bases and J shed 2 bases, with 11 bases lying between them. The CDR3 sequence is CASSLAEGIAGNTIYF. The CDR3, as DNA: TGTGCCAGCAGCTTAGCAGAGGGTATCGCTGGAAACACCATATATTTT.

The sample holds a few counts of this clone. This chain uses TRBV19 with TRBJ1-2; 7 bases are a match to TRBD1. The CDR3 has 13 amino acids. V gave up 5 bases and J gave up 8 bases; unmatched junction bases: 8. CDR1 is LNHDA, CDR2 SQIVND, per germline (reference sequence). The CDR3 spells CASSPPTGLGYTF. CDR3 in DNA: TGTGCCAGTAGTCCTCCGACAGGGCTGGGCTACACCTTC.

The CDR3 region has the DNA TGTGCCAGCAGCCAAGACCCACTAGCGGGAGTAACAGATACGCAGTATTTT. Its translation: CASSQDPLAGVTDTQYF. The chain couples TRBV3-1 (or the pseudogene TRBV3-2) to TRBJ2-3; 11 bases match TRBD2. Germline V gene lookup returns CDR1 LGHDT and CDR2 YNNKEL (reference sequence). The CDR3 sequence is 17 residues long. The V gene end was trimmed by 0 bases and the J gene end by 3 bases; junction bases not matched to a gene: 5.

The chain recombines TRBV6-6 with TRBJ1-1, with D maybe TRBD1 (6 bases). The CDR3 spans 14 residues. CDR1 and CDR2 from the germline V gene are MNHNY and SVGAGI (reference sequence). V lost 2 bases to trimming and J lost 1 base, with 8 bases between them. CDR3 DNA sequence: TGTGCCAGCAGTTACACAGGGACGAACACTGAAGCTTTCTTT. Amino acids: CASSYTGTNTEAFF.

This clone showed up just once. In DNA form, the CDR3 reads TGCGCCAGCAGCCAGAAGGGAGGAGTGAATTGGTACAATGAGCAGTTCTTC. This sequence encodes CASSQKGGVNWYNEQFF. The V and J genes are TRBV4-1 and TRBJ2-1; a possible D gene is TRBD2 (6 bases). CDR3 length: 17 residues. V gave up 3 bases and J gave up 4 bases, with 19 bases separating them. Germline CDR1 reads MGHRA; CDR2 reads YSYEKL.

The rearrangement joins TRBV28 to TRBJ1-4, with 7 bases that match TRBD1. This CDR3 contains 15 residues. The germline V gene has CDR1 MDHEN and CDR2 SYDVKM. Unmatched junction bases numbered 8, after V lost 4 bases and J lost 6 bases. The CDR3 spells CASSSVGRGYEKLFF. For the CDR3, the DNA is TGTGCCAGCAGTTCAGTCGGCAGGGGGTATGAAAAACTGTTTTTT.

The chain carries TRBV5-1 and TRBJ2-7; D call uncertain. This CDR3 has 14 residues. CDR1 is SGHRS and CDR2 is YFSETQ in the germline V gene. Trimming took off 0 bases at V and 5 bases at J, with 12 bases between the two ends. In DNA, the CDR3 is TGCGCCAGCAGCTTGGAATCCACAAACCACGAGCAGTACTTC. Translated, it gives CASSLESTNHEQYF.

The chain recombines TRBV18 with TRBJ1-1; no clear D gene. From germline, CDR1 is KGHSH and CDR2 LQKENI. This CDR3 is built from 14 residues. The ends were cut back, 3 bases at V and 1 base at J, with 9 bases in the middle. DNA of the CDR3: TGTGCCAGCTCACCTGGCCGACAGAACACTGAAGCTTTCTTT. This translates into CASSPGRQNTEAFF.

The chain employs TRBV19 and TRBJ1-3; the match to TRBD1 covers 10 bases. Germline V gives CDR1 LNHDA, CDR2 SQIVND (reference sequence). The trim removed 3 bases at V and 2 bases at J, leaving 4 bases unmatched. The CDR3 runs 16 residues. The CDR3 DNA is TGTGCCAGTAGTATGGGGGACAGGGGCGCTGGAAACACCATATATTTT. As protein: CASSMGDRGAGNTIYF. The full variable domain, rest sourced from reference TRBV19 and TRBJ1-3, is DGGITQSPKYLFRKEGQNVTLSCEQNLNHDAMYWYRQDPGQGLRLIYYSQIVNDFQKGDIAEGYSVSREKKESFPLTVTSAQKNPTAFYLCASSMGDRGAGNTIYFGEGSWLTVV.

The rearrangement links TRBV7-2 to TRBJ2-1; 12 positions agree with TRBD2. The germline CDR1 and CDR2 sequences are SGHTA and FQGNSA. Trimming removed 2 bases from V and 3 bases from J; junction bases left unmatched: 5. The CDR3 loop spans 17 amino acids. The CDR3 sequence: CASSLILAGGGYNEQFF. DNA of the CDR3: TGTGCCAGCAGCTTAATACTAGCGGGGGGCGGCTACAATGAGCAGTTCTTC.

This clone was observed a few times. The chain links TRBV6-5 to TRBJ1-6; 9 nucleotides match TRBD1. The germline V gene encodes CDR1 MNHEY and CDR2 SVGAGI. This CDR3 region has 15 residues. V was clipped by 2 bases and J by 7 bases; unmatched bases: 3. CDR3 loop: CASSYGQGRNSPLHF. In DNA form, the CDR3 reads TGTGCCAGCAGTTACGGACAGGGGAGAAATTCACCCCTCCACTTT.

The CDR3, as DNA: TGTGCCAGCAGTGAAGTGGCCCCGGAGACCCAGTACTTC. This gives the protein CASSEVAPETQYF. J is TRBJ2-5 and V is TRBV6-1; D unresolved. V lost 1 base, J lost 5 bases, and 8 bases lay in between. CDR3 length: 13 residues. Germline V CDR1 and CDR2: MNHNS, SASEGT.